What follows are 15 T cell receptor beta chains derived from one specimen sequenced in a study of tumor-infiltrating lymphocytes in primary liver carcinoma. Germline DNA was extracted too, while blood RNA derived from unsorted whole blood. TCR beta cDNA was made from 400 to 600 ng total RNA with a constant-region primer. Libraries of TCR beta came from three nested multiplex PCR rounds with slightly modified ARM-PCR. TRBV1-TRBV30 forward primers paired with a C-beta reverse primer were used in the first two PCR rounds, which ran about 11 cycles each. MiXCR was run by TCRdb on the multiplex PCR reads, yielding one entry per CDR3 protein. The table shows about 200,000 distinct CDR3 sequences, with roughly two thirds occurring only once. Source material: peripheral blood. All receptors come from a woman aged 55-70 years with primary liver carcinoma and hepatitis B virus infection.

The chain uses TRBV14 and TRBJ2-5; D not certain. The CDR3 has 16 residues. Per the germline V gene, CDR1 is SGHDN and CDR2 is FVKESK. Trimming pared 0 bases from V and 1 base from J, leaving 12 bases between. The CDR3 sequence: CASSQEGSYLQETQYF. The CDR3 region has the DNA TGTGCCAGCAGCCAAGAGGGTTCGTACCTCCAAGAGACCCAGTACTTC.

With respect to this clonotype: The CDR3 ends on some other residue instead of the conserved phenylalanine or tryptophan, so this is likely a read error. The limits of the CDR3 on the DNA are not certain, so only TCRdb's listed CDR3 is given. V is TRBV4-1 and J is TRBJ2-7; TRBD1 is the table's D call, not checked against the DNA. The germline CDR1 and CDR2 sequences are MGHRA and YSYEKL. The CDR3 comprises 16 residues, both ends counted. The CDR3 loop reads CARSHPSRGRSYEQYS.

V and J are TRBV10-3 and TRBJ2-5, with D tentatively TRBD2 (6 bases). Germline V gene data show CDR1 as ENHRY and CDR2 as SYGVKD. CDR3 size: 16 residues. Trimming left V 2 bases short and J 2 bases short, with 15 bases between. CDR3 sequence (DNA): TGTGCCATCAGTGAGCGGCGTGGAGGGCCTCAAGAGACCCAGTACTTC. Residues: CAISERRGGPQETQYF.

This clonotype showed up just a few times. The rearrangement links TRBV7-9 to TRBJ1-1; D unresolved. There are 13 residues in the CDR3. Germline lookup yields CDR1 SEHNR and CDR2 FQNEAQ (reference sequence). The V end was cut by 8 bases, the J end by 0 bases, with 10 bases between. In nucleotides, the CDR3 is TGTGCCAGCCAGGACGTAATGAACACTGAAGCTTTCTTT. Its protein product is CASQDVMNTEAFF.

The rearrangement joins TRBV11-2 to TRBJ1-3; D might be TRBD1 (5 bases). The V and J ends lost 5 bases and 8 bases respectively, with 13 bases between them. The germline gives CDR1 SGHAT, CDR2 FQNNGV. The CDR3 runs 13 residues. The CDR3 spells CASSTRTRDTIYF. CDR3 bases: TGTGCCAGCAGCACCCGGACAAGGGACACCATATATTTT.

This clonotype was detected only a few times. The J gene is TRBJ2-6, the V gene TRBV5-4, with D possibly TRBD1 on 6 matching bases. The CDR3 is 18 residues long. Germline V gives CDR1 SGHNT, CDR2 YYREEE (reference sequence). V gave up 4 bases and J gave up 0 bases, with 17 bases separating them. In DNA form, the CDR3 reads TGTGCCAGCAGCAGCGAACTGGGGGCGAGCTCTGGGGCCAACGTCCTGACTTTC. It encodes CASSSELGASSGANVLTF.

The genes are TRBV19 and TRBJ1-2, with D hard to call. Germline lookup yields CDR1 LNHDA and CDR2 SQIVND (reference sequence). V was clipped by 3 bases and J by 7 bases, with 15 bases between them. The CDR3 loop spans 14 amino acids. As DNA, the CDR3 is TGTGCCAGTAGTATTGGTTTCGACACGGGTGGCTACACCTTC. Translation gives CASSIGFDTGGYTF.

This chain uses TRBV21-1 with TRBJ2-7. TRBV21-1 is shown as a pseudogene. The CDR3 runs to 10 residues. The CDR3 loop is CASSAYGQYF. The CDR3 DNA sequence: TGTGCCAGCAGTGCCTACGGGCAGTACTTC.

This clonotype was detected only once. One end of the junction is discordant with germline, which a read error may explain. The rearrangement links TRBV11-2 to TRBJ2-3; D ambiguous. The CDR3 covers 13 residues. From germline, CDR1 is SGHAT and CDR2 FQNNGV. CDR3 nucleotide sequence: TGTGGCAGCAGCTCCCCTTTAGTAGATACGCAGTATTTT. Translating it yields CGSSSPLVDTQYF.

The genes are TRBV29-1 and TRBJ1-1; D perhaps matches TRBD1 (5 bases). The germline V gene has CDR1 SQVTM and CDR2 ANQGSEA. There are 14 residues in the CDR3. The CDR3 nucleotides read TGCGGTGCTGGAAAACCGGGGCCCGGACGAAGGGCTTTCTTT. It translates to CGAGKPGPGRRAFF.

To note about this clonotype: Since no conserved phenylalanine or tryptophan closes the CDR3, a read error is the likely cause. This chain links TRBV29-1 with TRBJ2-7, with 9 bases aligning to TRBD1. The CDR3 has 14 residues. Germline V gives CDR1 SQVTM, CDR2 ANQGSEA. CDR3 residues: CSIDGRGQGVEQYS. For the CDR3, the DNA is TGCAGCATTGATGGTCGGGGACAGGGAGTCGAGCAGTACTCC.

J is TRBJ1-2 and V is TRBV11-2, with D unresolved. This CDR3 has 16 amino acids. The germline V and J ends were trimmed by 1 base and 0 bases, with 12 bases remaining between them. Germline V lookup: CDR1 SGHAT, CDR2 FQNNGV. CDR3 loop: CASSLGASRANYGYTF. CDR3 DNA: TGTGCCAGCAGCTTAGGAGCAAGCAGAGCTAACTATGGCTACACCTTC.

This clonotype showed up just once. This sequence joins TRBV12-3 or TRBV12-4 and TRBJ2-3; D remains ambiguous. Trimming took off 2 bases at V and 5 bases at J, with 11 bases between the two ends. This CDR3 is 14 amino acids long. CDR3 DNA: TGTGCCAGCAGTTTATCGGCGCGTAGAGATACGCAGTATTTT. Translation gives CASSLSARRDTQYF.

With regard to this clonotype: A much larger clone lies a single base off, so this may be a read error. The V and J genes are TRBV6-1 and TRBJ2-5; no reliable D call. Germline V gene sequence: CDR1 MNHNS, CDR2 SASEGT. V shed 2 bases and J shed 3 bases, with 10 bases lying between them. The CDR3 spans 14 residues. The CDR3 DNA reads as TGTGCCAGCAGTGAACATGGGTACAAAGAGACCCAGTACTTC. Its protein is CASSEHGYKETQYF.

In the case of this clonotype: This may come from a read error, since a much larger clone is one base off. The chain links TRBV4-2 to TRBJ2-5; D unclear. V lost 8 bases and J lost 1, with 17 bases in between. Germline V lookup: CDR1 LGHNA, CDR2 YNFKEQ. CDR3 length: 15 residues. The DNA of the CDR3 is TGTGCCAGCGGACGTCGTGGCACTCCCCAAGAGACCCAGTACTTC. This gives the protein CASGRRGTPQETQYF.